This T cell receptor (beta chain) stems from a study of T cell responses to AZD1222 COVID-19 vaccine. General observations from the study: Donors, mostly white British, included more females; clonal diversity was possibly underestimated.

With regard to this clone: Antigen: not known.

Repertoires were generated with immunoSEQ multiplex PCR, while TCRdb's copy carries only in-frame clones and drops some. The sample yields approximately 130,000 clones, more than 80% seen once. The CDR3 spans 15 residues. Per the germline V gene, CDR1 is MNHEY and CDR2 is SMNVEV (reference sequence). V was pared by 3 bases and J by 4 bases, with 12 bases between. The chain carries TRBV27 and TRBJ2-2; D might be TRBD1 (5 bases). The sample was peripheral blood, taken on day 0 of AZD1222 vaccination. The TCR comes from an adult in good health. In DNA, the CDR3 is TGTGCCAGCAGTTTGGGCAGGGTTGGCACCGGGGAGCTGTTTTTT. This encodes CASSLGRVGTGELFF.